The 13 T cell receptor beta chains reported below all come from one sample, sequenced in a study of blood T cells in healthy people across ages. A second PCR, run for roughly 7 to 12 cycles, used a sample-barcoded 5' primer plus a J-beta primer mix. Via MiXCR, TCRdb re-called the 5' RACE reads, giving one row per CDR3 protein. The sample lists 760,000 or so distinct CDR3 sequences; roughly 25% were seen once. This same sample was also part of a study on T cells of mothers and their children.

Source material: blood. These receptors all stem from a boy aged 10-17 years in good health.

V usage is TRBV2 and J usage is TRBJ2-7; 7 nucleotides align to TRBD1. V trimming: 4 bases; J trimming: 1 base; junction bases outside the gene matches: 4. The V gene's germline CDR1 is SNHLY and CDR2 FYNNEI. The CDR3 covers 14 residues. CDR3: CASSVRDRSYEQYF. CDR3 bases: TGTGCCAGCAGTGTACGGGACAGATCCTACGAGCAGTACTTC.

The chain has TRBV29-1 and TRBJ2-6, with TRBD1 as a possible D gene (5 bases). In germline, CDR1 is SQVTM, CDR2 ANQGSEA. This CDR3 has 16 amino acids. Trimming shortened V by 2 bases and J by 0 bases, and 11 bases separated the two germline ends. Here the CDR3 reads CSVEKPGPSGANVLTF. CDR3 nucleotides: TGCAGCGTTGAAAAACCAGGGCCCTCTGGGGCCAACGTCCTGACTTTC.

This chain joins TRBV9 and TRBJ2-4; 12 nucleotides match TRBD2. The CDR3 sequence is 17 residues long. Unmatched junction bases numbered 5, after V lost 0 bases and J lost 4 bases. In germline, CDR1 is SGDLS, CDR2 YYNGEE. CDR3 nucleotide sequence: TGTGCCAGCAGCGTAGATCCGGGACTAGCGGGTAAAAACATTCAGTACTTC. Encoded protein: CASSVDPGLAGKNIQYF.

The table lists this clonotype with many counts. The chain is built from TRBV7-9 and TRBJ2-5, with 8 bases matching TRBD1. Trimming at V came to 0 bases and at J to 6 bases, leaving 6 bases not matched to a gene. Germline CDR1 is SEHNR and CDR2 is FQNEAQ (reference sequence). The CDR3 spans 15 residues. CDR3 amino acids: CASSLAQGAIQTQYF. The CDR3 DNA follows: TGTGCCAGCAGCTTAGCGCAGGGGGCGATACAGACCCAGTACTTC.

The CDR3 spells CASGSGLVQETQYF. CDR3 sequence (DNA): TGTGCTAGTGGTTCGGGACTAGTACAGGAGACCCAGTACTTC. The chain is built from TRBV12-5 and TRBJ2-5, with TRBD2 matching 8 bases. Germline trimming cut 4 bases from V and 5 bases from J; bases unmatched to any gene: 6. This CDR3 is 14 amino acids long. The germline V gene has CDR1 LGHNT and CDR2 FRNRAP.

The V gene is TRBV20-1, the J gene TRBJ1-2; D possibly corresponds to TRBD1 (5 bases). Trimming left V 0 bases short and J 8 bases short, with 13 bases between. CDR1 is DFQATT, CDR2 SNEGSKA, per germline (reference sequence). The CDR3 is 13 amino acids. The DNA for the CDR3 is TGCAGTGCTAGAGATCGGATAGGGGAAGGCTACACCTTC. Residues: CSARDRIGEGYTF.

Of note for this clonotype: Mismatch with germline at one junction end may stem from a read error. This chain connects TRBV7-2 to TRBJ2-5; 11 bases map to TRBD2. Germline V lookup: CDR1 SGHTA, CDR2 FQGNSA. CDR3 length equals 19 residues. In DNA form, the CDR3 reads TGTGCCAGTAGCTTAGGGGTTAGCGGGAGGGGGCTTTCCCAAGAGACCCAGTACTTC. It yields the protein CASSLGVSGRGLSQETQYF.

This clonotype was counted between two and nine times. This chain connects TRBV9 to TRBJ2-3; D gene uncertain. Per the germline V gene, CDR1 is SGDLS and CDR2 is YYNGEE. CDR3 length: 13 amino acids. The V and J ends lost 7 bases and 0 bases respectively, with 9 bases between them. CDR3 loop: CASSTESTDTQYF. The CDR3 region has the DNA TGTGCCAGCTCAACAGAGAGCACAGATACGCAGTATTTT.

This clonotype was counted a few times. The chain links TRBV29-1 to TRBJ2-5; TRBD1 might be the D (5 bases). CDR3 size: 13 residues. V dropped 6 bases and J dropped 2 bases, with 13 bases sitting between them. Germline V lookup: CDR1 SQVTM, CDR2 ANQGSEA. The CDR3 here is CSVRQRLQETQYF. The CDR3 region has the DNA TGCAGCGTGCGACAGAGACTTCAAGAGACCCAGTACTTC.

This chain uses TRBV6-5 with TRBJ2-7; D gene uncertain. Germline loops: CDR1 MNHEY, CDR2 SVGAGI. The ends were cut back, 5 bases at V and 3 bases at J, with 8 bases in the middle. The CDR3 is 12 amino acids. The CDR3 reads CASSGRYYEQYF. The CDR3 region has the DNA TGTGCCAGCAGTGGTCGATACTACGAGCAGTACTTC.

This clonotype was seen at least ten times. The chain is built from TRBV4-3 and TRBJ2-1; D may match TRBD1 or TRBD2 (6 bases each). Germline V lookup: CDR1 LGHNA, CDR2 YSLEER. The CDR3 extends over 13 amino acids. Trimming shortened V by 4 bases and J by 8 bases, and 12 bases separated the two germline ends. The CDR3 nucleotides read TGCGCCAGCAGCCGTAGGGGGGTGGATGAGCAGTTCTTC. It yields the protein CASSRRGVDEQFF.

The chain couples TRBV7-8 to TRBJ2-7; 10 positions match TRBD2. There are 16 residues in the CDR3. The J segment lost 2 bases and the V segment lost 4 bases, leaving 8 bases of the junction unmatched. Germline V lookup: CDR1 SGHVS, CDR2 FQNEAQ. The CDR3 spells CASSYRTSGETYEQYF. CDR3 DNA sequence: TGTGCCAGCAGCTACAGAACTAGCGGGGAAACCTACGAGCAGTACTTC.

This clonotype has a handful of counts. This chain links TRBV19 with TRBJ2-7, with a possible D match to TRBD1 (6 bases). Trimming removed 1 base from V and 7 bases from J, with 11 bases in between. This CDR3 is 13 amino acids long. Germline-derived CDR1 and CDR2 are LNHDA and SQIVND (reference sequence). The CDR3 is CASSIADRREQYF. The CDR3 bases are TGTGCCAGTAGTATAGCCGACAGGAGAGAGCAGTACTTC.